Given below is one TCR beta chain in context. Its specificity is not known. V was clipped by 2 bases and J by 0 bases, with 10 bases between them. In germline, CDR1 is DFQATT, CDR2 SNEGSKA (reference sequence). The CDR3 loop spans 15 amino acids. These data are taken from a study of CD8 T cells in Susac syndrome. General observations from the study: The authors acknowledged that the study's TCR sequencing and HLA analysis involved relatively few individuals.

The CD8+ and CD4+ T cells were isolated magnetically using a negative isolation approach, whereas the TEMRA cells were enriched by FACS. When the RNA was reverse transcribed, random hexamers were used with an input of about 0.45 to 1 ug. From the immunoSEQ multiplex PCR reads, TCRdb called clonotypes with MiXCR, one entry per CDR3 protein. The repertoire holds 100,000 or so distinct CDR3 sequences, with nearly 95% as singletons. The sequence derives from a human donor in good health. Source material: CD4+ T cells from PBMCs. This rearrangement joins TRBV20-1 to TRBJ2-2, with a possible D match to TRBD2 (6 bases). CDR3: CSARLSGANTGELFF. The CDR3 nucleotides are TGCAGTGCTAGACTTAGCGGCGCGAACACCGGGGAGCTGTTTTTT.